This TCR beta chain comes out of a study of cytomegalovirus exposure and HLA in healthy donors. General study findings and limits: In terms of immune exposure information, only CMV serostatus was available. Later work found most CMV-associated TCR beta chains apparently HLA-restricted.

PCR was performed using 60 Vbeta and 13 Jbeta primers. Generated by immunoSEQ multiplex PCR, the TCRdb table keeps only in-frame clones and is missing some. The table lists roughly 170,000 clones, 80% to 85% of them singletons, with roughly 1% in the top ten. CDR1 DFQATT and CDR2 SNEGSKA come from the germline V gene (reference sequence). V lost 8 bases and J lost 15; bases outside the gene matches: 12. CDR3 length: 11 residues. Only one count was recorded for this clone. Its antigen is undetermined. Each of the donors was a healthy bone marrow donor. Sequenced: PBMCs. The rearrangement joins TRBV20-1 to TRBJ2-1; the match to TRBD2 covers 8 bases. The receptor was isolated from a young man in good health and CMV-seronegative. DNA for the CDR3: TGCAGTCCCATCGGGGGGGGCCAGCGGTTCTTC. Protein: CSPIGGGQRFF.